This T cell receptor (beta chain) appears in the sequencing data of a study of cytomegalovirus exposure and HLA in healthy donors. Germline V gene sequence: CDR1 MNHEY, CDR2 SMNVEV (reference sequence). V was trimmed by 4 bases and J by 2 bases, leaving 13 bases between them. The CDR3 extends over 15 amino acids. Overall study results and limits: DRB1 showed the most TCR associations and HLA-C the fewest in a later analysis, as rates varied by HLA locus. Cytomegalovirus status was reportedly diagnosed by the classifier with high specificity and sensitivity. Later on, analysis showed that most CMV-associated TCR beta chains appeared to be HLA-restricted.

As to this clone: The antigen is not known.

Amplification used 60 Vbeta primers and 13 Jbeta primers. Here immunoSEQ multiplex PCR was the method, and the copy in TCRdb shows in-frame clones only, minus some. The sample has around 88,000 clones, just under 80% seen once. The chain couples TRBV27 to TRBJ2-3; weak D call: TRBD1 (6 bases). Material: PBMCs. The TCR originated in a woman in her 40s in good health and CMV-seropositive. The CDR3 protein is CASSSNRASTDTQYF. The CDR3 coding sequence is TGTGCCAGCAGTTCTAACAGGGCCTCCACAGATACGCAGTATTTT.